These 22 T cell receptor beta chains were sequenced from one sample in a study of graft-versus-host responses after intestinal transplantation. To release intraepithelial and lamina propria lymphocytes, the graft tissue was processed. Sequencing was performed with immunoSEQ multiplex PCR; in TCRdb, only in-frame clones are kept and a portion is missing. This sample carries 60,000 to 75,000 clones, around 90% of them seen once, and the ten largest clones take under 2%. This material consisted of ileum tissue, taken 357 days after transplant. These receptors originate from a human patient who received an intestinal transplant, so some T cells may come from the graft donor.

J is TRBJ2-2 and V is TRBV19; 13 nucleotides line up with TRBD2. Germline V gives CDR1 LNHDA, CDR2 SQIVND (reference sequence). CDR3 size: 17 residues. J was trimmed by 6 bases and V by 5 bases; bases with no gene match: 9. CDR3 sequence reads: CASSRRTSGGYSGELFF. The CDR3 DNA follows: TGTGCCAGTAGTCGCCGGACTAGCGGGGGATATTCCGGGGAGCTGTTTTTT.

V is TRBV23-1 and J is TRBJ2-7, with TRBD1 identical over 9 bases. TRBV23-1 is an open reading frame whose function is uncertain. The length of the CDR3 is 14 residues. Trimming removed 3 bases from V and 4 bases from J; junction bases left unmatched: 4. The CDR3 DNA reads as TGCGCCAGCAGTCAGGACAGGGGACCTTACGAGCAGTACTTC. This encodes CASSQDRGPYEQYF.

The chain joins TRBV7-3 to TRBJ1-4, with D possibly TRBD1 on 5 matching bases. CDR1 is SGHTA, CDR2 FQGTGA, per germline. Deletions cut 4 bases from V and 8 bases from J, with 17 bases between. The CDR3 runs to 15 residues. The CDR3 sequence is CASSSRTRREEKLFF. CDR3 coding DNA: TGTGCCAGCAGCTCACGGACAAGGAGGGAGGAAAAACTGTTTTTT.

This rearrangement joins TRBV7-3 to TRBJ2-3, with D perhaps matching TRBD1 (5 bases). CDR3 length equals 15 residues. The V gene lost 1 base and the J gene lost 4 bases, with 12 bases spanning the gap. The germline V gene has CDR1 SGHTA and CDR2 FQGTGA. The CDR3 DNA reads as TGTGCCAGCAGCTTAATGGGGCTCAGAGCAGATACGCAGTATTTT. Translating gives CASSLMGLRADTQYF.

This chain links TRBV4-1 with TRBJ1-5, with D unclear. The CDR3 consists of 14 residues. Trimming pared 1 base from V and 5 bases from J, leaving 9 bases between. Germline V gene data show CDR1 as MGHRA and CDR2 as YSYEKL. CDR3 region: CASSQVNIDQPQHF. In DNA form, the CDR3 reads TGCGCCAGCAGCCAAGTAAACATCGATCAGCCCCAGCATTTT.

The chain uses TRBV6-8 and TRBJ2-1; possible D gene TRBD1, 5 bases. The ends were cut back, 4 bases at V and 3 bases at J, with 16 bases in the middle. In germline, CDR1 is MNHGY, CDR2 SAAAGT. This CDR3 spans 16 amino acids. CDR3 protein: CASSCSGSPGYNEQFF. CDR3 in DNA: TGTGCCAGCAGTTGCTCAGGGTCTCCGGGCTACAATGAGCAGTTCTTC.

The V call is TRBV27, the J call TRBJ1-1; 8 bases are shared with TRBD1. Germline lookup yields CDR1 MNHEY and CDR2 SMNVEV (reference sequence). The CDR3 runs 15 residues. With V trimmed by 1 base and J by 1 base, 2 bases remained unmatched. This CDR3 reads CASSLFRGQNTEAFF. CDR3 bases: TGTGCCAGCAGTTTATTCAGGGGGCAGAACACTGAAGCTTTCTTT.

The genes are TRBV28 and TRBJ1-5; D not certain. Germline values: CDR1 MDHEN, CDR2 SYDVKM. Trimming pared 6 bases from V and 4 bases from J, leaving 7 bases between. This CDR3 is built from 12 residues. DNA of the CDR3: TGTGCCAGCAGCGAAGGAAATCAGCCCCAGCATTTT. Protein product: CASSEGNQPQHF.

This clone was counted once. The rearrangement links TRBV13 to TRBJ2-7; D uncertain. The CDR3 loop spans 15 amino acids. Germline CDR1 PRHDT, CDR2 FYEKMQ (reference sequence). The V gene lost 5 bases and the J gene lost 2 bases, with 16 bases spanning the gap. CDR3 loop: CASSRISAYPYEQYF. The DNA for the CDR3 is TGTGCCAGCAGCCGAATTTCGGCTTACCCCTACGAGCAGTACTTC.

This clone came up once. A read error may account for a junction end that differs from germline. Other nucleotide sequences in the sample specify the same CDR3. J is TRBJ2-7 and V is TRBV13; D unresolved. The germline V gene has CDR1 PRHDT and CDR2 FYEKMQ (reference sequence). The CDR3 length is 14 residues. CDR3 sequence: CASSLGSLEDEQYF. DNA for the CDR3: TGTGCCAGCAGCTTAGGGTCACTCGAGGACGAGCAGTATTTC.

This clone was counted between two and nine times. The chain links TRBV18 to TRBJ2-7; D unresolved. Between the trimmed V and J ends, which lost 6 bases and 0 bases, there was a span of 3 bases. This CDR3 contains 11 residues. CDR1 and CDR2 (germline): KGHSH, LQKENI. CDR3 sequence (DNA): TGTGCCAGCTCCCTCTCCTACGAGCAGTACTTC. It yields the protein CASSLSYEQYF. Filled out from reference TRBV18 and TRBJ2-7, the complete variable domain reads NAGVMQNPRHLVRRRGQEARLRCSPMKGHSHVYWYRQLPEEGLKFMVYLQKENIIDESGMPKERFSAEFPKEGPSILRIQQVVRGDSAAYFCASSLSYEQYFGPGTRLTVT.

The rearrangement links TRBV4-1 to TRBJ1-1; 7 bases match TRBD1. Germline trimming cut 6 bases from V and 5 bases from J; bases unmatched to any gene: 9. The germline gives CDR1 MGHRA, CDR2 YSYEKL. The CDR3 is 14 residues long. This CDR3 reads CASRAQTGSTEAFF. The CDR3 nucleotides are TGCGCCAGCAGGGCACAGACAGGGAGTACTGAAGCTTTCTTT.

The genes are TRBV7-9 and TRBJ2-7; 10 nucleotides line up with TRBD2. Germline CDR1 reads SEHNR; CDR2 reads FQNEAQ (reference sequence). The CDR3 totals 18 residues. V lost 0 bases to trimming and J lost 5 bases; unmatched junction nucleotides: 13. The CDR3 DNA reads TGTGCCAGCAGCTTAGCTAGCGGGGGGCTATTTGGGGATGACGAGCAGTACTTC. It encodes CASSLASGGLFGDDEQYF.

V and J are TRBV5-1 and TRBJ2-7; 9 nucleotides align to TRBD1. CDR3 size: 15 residues. Germline CDR1 reads SGHRS; CDR2 reads YFSETQ. V was pared by 0 bases and J by 2 bases, with 3 bases of the junction left unmatched. CDR3 sequence reads: CASSLDRGPTYEQYF. The DNA of the CDR3 is TGCGCCAGCAGCTTGGACAGGGGGCCCACCTACGAGCAGTACTTC. Variable domain in full (rest from reference TRBV5-1 and TRBJ2-7): KAGVTQTPRYLIKTRGQQVTLSCSPISGHRSVSWYQQTPGQGLQFLFEYFSETQRNKGNFPGRFSGRQFSNSRSEMNVSTLELGDSALYLCASSLDRGPTYEQYFGPGTRLTVT.

The chain links TRBV2 to TRBJ1-6; D remains unclear. This CDR3 contains 13 residues. CDR1 and CDR2 from the germline V gene are SNHLY and FYNNEI. The germline V and J ends were trimmed by 6 bases and 10 bases, with 13 bases remaining between them. CDR3 in amino acids: CASRNRVDSPLHF. The CDR3 bases are TGTGCCAGCAGAAATAGGGTGGACTCACCCCTCCACTTT. The full variable domain, with the rest looked up from reference TRBV2 and TRBJ1-6, is EPEVTQTPSHQVTQMGQEVILRCVPISNHLYFYWYRQILGQKVEFLVSFYNNEISEKSEIFDDQFSVERPDGSNFTLKIRSTKLEDSAMYFCASRNRVDSPLHFGNGTRLTVT.

The chain couples TRBV6-5 to TRBJ2-3, with 7 bases fitting TRBD2. The V segment lost 6 bases and the J segment 4 bases; nucleotides outside the gene matches: 4. The CDR3 totals 13 residues. Germline V gene data show CDR1 as MNHEY and CDR2 as SVGAGI. The chain's CDR3 is CASRTSSADTQYF. Written as DNA, the CDR3 is TGTGCCAGCAGGACTAGCAGCGCAGATACGCAGTATTTT.

The J gene is TRBJ2-5, the V gene TRBV29-1; 10 bases are a match to TRBD2. The J call is uncertain, as TRBJ2-7 better fits the DNA end. CDR1 is SQVTM, CDR2 ANQGSEA, per germline. There are 14 residues in the CDR3. DNA for the CDR3: TGCAGCGTTCTACCGGGACTAGCGTCTTCCGAGCAGTACTTC. Its translation is CSVLPGLASSEQYF.

V gene TRBV28 combines with J gene TRBJ1-1; TRBD1 matches 8 bases. This CDR3 comprises 15 residues. The ends lost 3 bases at V and 0 bases at J; junction bases unmatched: 3. Germline V lookup: CDR1 MDHEN, CDR2 SYDVKM. Here the CDR3 reads CASSFDRGMNTEAFF. CDR3 in DNA: TGTGCCAGCAGTTTCGACAGGGGAATGAACACTGAAGCTTTCTTT.

The chain recombines TRBV11-2 with TRBJ2-1; 10 bases agree with TRBD2. Germline V lookup: CDR1 SGHAT, CDR2 FQNNGV. Unmatched junction bases numbered 5, after V lost 2 bases and J lost 7 bases. This CDR3 is 15 amino acids long. This chain's CDR3 is CASSLSSGSKNEQFF. The CDR3 region has the DNA TGTGCCAGCAGCTTATCTAGCGGGAGTAAAAATGAGCAGTTCTTC.

The chain has TRBV5-1 and TRBJ2-5; 16 nucleotides align to TRBD2. The CDR3 runs to 16 residues. Germline V gives CDR1 SGHRS, CDR2 YFSETQ. Trimming took 4 bases from V and 5 from J; bases not matched to a gene: 5. In DNA, the CDR3 is TGCGCCAGCAGCCCGGGACTAGCGGGGGGGCCCGAGACCCAGTACTTC. Protein product: CASSPGLAGGPETQYF. Variable domain in full (rest from reference TRBV5-1 and TRBJ2-5): KAGVTQTPRYLIKTRGQQVTLSCSPISGHRSVSWYQQTPGQGLQFLFEYFSETQRNKGNFPGRFSGRQFSNSRSEMNVSTLELGDSALYLCASSPGLAGGPETQYFGPGTRLLVL.

This chain connects TRBV27 to TRBJ1-1, with 11 bases lining up with TRBD1. The V gene's germline CDR1 is MNHEY and CDR2 SMNVEV (reference sequence). The CDR3 runs to 12 residues. The CDR3 DNA sequence: TGTGGGGGACAGGGGGTGAACACTGAAGCTTTCTTT. Translating gives CGGQGVNTEAFF.

The gene calls are TRBV2 and TRBJ1-6; D is unresolved. Per germline, CDR1 SNHLY and CDR2 FYNNEI. This CDR3 region has 16 residues. The V gene lost 5 bases and the J gene lost 0 bases, with 11 bases spanning the gap. CDR3 loop: CASSPRHSSYNSPLHF. DNA for the CDR3: TGTGCCAGCAGTCCTAGACATAGCTCCTATAATTCACCCCTCCACTTT.